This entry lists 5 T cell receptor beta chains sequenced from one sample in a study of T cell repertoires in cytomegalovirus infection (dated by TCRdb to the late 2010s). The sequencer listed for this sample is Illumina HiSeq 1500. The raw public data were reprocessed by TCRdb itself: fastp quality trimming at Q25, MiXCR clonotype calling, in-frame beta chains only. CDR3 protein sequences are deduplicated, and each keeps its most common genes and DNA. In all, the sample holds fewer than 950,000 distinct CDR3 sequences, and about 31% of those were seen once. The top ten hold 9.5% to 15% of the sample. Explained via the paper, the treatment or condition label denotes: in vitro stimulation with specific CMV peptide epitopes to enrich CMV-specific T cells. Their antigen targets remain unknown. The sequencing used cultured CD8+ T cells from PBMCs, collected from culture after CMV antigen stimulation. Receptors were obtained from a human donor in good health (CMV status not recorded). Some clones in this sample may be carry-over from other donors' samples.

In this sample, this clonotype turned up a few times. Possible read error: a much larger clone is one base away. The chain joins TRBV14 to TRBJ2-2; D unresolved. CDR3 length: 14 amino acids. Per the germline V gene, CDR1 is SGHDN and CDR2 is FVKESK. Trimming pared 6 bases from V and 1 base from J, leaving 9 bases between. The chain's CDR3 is CASRPTMNTGELFF. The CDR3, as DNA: TGTGCCAGCAGACCGACGATGAACACCGGGGAGCTGTTTTTT. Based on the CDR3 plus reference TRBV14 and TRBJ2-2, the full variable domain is EAGVTQFPSHSVIEKGQTVTLRCDPISGHDNLYWYRRVMGKEIKFLLHFVKESKQDESGMPNNRFLAERTGGTYSTLKVQPAELEDSGVYFCASRPTMNTGELFFGEGSRLTVL.

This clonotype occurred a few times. This chain's CDR3 is CASSPWATGNEQFF. The CDR3 region has the DNA TGTGCCAGTAGTCCGTGGGCGACGGGCAATGAGCAGTTCTTC. V usage is TRBV19 and J usage is TRBJ2-1; D gene uncertain. V lost 5 bases to trimming and J lost 6 bases, with 14 bases between them. Germline CDR1 reads LNHDA; CDR2 reads SQIVND (reference sequence). There are 14 residues in the CDR3.

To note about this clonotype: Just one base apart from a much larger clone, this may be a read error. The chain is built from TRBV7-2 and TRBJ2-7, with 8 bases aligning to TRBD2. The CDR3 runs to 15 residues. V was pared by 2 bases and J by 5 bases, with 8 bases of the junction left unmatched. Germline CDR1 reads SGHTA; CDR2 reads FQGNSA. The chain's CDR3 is CASSLNGGASDEQYV. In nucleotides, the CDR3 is TGTGCCAGCAGCTTAAACGGGGGGGCGTCTGACGAGCAGTACGTC.

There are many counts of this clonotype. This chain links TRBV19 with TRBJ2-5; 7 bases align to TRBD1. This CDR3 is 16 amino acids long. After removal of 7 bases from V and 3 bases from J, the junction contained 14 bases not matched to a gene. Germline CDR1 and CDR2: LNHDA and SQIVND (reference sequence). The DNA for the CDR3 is TGTGCCAGTACTTTACCGGAGACAGGGTTGGAAGAGACCCAGTACTTC. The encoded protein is CASTLPETGLEETQYF. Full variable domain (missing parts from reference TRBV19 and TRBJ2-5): DGGITQSPKYLFRKEGQNVTLSCEQNLNHDAMYWYRQDPGQGLRLIYYSQIVNDFQKGDIAEGYSVSREKKESFPLTVTSAQKNPTAFYLCASTLPETGLEETQYFGPGTRLLVL.

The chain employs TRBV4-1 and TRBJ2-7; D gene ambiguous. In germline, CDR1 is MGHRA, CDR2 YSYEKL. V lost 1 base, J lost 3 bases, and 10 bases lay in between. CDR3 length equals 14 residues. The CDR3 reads CASSQVNDLYEQYF. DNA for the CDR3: TGCGCCAGCAGCCAAGTGAATGACCTCTACGAGCAGTACTTC.